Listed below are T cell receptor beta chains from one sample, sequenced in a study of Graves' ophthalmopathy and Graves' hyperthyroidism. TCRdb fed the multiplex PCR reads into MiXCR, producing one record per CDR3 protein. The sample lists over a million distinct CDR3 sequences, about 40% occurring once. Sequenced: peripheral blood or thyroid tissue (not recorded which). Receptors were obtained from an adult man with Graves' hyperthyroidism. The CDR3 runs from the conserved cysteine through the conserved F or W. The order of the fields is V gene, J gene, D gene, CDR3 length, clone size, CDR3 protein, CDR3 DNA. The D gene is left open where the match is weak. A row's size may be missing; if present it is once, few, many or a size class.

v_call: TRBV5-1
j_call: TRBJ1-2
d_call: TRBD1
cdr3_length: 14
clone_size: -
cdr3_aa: CASSPPDRVGGYTF
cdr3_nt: TGCGCCAGCAGCCCCCCCGACAGGGTTGGTGGCTACACCTTC

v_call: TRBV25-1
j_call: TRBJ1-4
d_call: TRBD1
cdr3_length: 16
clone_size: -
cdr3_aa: CASRRGQGTTNEKLFF
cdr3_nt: TGTGCCAGCCGTAGGGGACAGGGTACAACTAATGAAAAACTGTTTTTT

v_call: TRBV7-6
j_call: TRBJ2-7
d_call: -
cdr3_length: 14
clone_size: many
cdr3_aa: CASSYDTGSYEQYF
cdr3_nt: TGTGCCAGCAGCTACGACACTGGCTCCTACGAGCAGTACTTC

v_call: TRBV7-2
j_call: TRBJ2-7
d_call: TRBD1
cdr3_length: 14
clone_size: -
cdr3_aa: CASSQTGGVYEQYF
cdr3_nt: TGTGCCAGCAGCCAGACAGGGGGGGTCTACGAGCAGTACTTC

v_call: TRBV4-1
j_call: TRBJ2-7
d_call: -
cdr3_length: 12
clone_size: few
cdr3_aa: CASSQVSDEQYF
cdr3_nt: TGCGCCAGCAGCCAAGTTAGTGACGAGCAGTACTTC

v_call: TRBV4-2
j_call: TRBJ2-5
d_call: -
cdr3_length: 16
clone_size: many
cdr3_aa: CASSQVPRETEETQYF
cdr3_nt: TGTGCCAGCAGCCAAGTGCCACGGGAGACGGAGGAGACCCAGTACTTC

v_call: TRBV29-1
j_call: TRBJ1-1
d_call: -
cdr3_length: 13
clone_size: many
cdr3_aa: CSVPGLQNTEAFF
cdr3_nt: TGCAGCGTTCCGGGCCTTCAGAACACTGAAGCTTTCTTT

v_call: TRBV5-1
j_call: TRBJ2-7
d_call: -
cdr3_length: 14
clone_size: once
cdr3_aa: CVSSLSRVKNEQYF
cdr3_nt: TGCGTCAGCAGCTTAAGCAGGGTCAAGAACGAGCAGTACTTC

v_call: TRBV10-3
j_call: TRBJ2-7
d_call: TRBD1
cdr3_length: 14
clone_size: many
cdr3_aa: CAIRADRGQWEQYF
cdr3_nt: TGTGCCATCAGGGCGGACAGGGGGCAATGGGAGCAGTACTTC

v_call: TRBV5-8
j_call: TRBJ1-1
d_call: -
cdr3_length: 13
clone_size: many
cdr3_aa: CASSLARYTEAFF
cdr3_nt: TGTGCCAGCAGCTTGGCAAGATACACTGAAGCTTTCTTT

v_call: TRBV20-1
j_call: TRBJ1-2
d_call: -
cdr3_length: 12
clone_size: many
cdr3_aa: CSASKTNYGYTF
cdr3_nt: TGCAGTGCTAGTAAGACGAACTATGGCTACACCTTC

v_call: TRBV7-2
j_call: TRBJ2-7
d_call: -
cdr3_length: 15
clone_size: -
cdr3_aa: CASSLTLGLSGEQYF
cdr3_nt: TGTGCCAGCAGCTTAACCCTAGGTTTGTCTGGGGAGCAGTACTTC

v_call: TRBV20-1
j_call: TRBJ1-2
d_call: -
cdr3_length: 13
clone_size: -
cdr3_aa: CSARVGDVYGYTF
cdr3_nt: TGCAGTGCTAGAGTCGGGGACGTCTATGGCTACACCTTC

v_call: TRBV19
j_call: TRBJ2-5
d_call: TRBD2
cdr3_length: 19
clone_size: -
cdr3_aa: CASSSHRLAGGQGKETQYF
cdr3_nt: TGTGCCAGTAGTAGCCACCGACTAGCGGGGGGTCAAGGGAAAGAGACCCAGTACTTC

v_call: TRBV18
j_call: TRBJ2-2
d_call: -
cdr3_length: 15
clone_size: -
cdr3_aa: CASSPPTRNTGELFF
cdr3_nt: TGTGCCAGCTCACCACCGACAAGGAACACCGGGGAGCTGTTTTTT

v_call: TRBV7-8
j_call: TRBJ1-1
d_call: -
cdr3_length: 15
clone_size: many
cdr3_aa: CASSLPVWGNTEAFF
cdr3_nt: TGTGCCAGCAGCTTACCCGTTTGGGGGAACACTGAAGCTTTCTTT

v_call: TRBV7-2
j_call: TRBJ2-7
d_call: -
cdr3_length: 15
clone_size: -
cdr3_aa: CASSLAVANPYEQYF
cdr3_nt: TGTGCCAGCAGCTTAGCGGTAGCAAATCCCTACGAGCAGTACTTC

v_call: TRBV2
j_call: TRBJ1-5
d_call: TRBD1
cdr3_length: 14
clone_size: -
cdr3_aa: CASSPGTGVETQHF
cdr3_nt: TGTGCCAGCAGTCCCGGGACAGGGGTAGAGACCCAGCATTTT

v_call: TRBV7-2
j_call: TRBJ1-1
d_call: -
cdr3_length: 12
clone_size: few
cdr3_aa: CASSLEGRSAFF
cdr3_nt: TGTGCCAGCAGCTTAGAAGGGAGGTCAGCTTTCTTT

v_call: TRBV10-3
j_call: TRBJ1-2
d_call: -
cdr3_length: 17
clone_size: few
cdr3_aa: CASSYSRTRTENYGYTF
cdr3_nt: TGTGCCAGCAGTTACTCGAGAACCAGGACCGAGAACTATGGCTACACCTTC

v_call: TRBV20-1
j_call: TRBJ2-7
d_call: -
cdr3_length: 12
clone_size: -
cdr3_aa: CSAREQAYEQYF
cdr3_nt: TGCAGTGCTAGAGAACAGGCCTACGAGCAGTACTTC

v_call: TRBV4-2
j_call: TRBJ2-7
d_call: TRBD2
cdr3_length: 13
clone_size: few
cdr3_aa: CASSPTSAHEQYF
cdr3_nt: TGTGCCAGCAGCCCGACTAGCGCCCACGAGCAGTACTTC

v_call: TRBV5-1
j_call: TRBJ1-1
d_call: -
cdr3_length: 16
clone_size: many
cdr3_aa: CASSLVAGAMNTEAFF
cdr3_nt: TGCGCCAGCAGCTTGGTGGCAGGGGCGATGAACACTGAAGCTTTCTTT

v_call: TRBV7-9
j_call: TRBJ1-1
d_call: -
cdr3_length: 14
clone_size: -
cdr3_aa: CASSRTGRHTEAFF
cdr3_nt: TGTGCCAGCAGCCGTACAGGGAGGCACACTGAAGCTTTCTTT

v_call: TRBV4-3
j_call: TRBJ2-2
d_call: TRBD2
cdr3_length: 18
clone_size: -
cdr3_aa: CASSQASSGTQHTGELFF
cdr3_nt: TGCGCCAGCAGCCAAGCTTCTAGCGGGACCCAACACACCGGGGAGCTGTTTTTT

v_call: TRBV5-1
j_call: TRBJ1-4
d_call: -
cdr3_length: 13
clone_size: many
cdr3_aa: CASSLRQEGKLFF
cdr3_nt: TGCGCCAGCAGCTTACGACAGGAGGGAAAACTGTTTTTT

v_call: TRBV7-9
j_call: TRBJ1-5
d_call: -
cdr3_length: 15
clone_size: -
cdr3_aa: CASSSPDKAEQPQHF
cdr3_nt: TGTGCCAGCAGCTCCCCGGACAAAGCCGAGCAGCCCCAGCATTTT

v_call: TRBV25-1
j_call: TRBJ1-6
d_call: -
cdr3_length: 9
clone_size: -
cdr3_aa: CASSPPVHF
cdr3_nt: TGTGCCAGCAGCCCACCCGTCCACTTT

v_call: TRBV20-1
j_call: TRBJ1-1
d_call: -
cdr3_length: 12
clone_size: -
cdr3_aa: CSVDLRDTEAFF
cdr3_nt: TGCAGCGTTGATCTCAGAGACACTGAAGCTTTCTTT

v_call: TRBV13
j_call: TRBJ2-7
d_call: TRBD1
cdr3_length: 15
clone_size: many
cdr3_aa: CASSLNPGQGYEQYF
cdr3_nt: TGTGCCAGCAGCTTAAACCCGGGACAGGGGTACGAGCAGTACTTC

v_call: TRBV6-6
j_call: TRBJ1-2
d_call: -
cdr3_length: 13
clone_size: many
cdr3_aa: CASSPGHLYGYTF
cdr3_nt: TGTGCCAGCAGTCCGGGACACCTCTATGGCTACACCTTC

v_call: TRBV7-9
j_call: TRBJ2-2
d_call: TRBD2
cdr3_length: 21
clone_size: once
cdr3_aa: CASSVHRRLAGVGLNTGELFF
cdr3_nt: TGTGCCAGCAGCGTTCACCGACGGCTAGCGGGAGTGGGTTTGAACACCGGGGAGCTGTTTTTT

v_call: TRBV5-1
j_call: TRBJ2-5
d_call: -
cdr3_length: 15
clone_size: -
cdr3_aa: CASSLIWAREKTQYF
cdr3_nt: TGCGCCAGCAGCTTGATATGGGCCAGGGAAAAGACCCAGTACTTC

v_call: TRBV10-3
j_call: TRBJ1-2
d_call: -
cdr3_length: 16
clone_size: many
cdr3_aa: CAISEPLQGSVYGYTF
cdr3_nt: TGTGCCATCAGTGAGCCTTTGCAGGGGTCTGTCTATGGCTACACCTTC

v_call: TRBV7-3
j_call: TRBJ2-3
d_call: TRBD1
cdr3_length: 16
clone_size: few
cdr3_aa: CASSLRDRGFSDTQYF
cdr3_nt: TGTGCCAGCAGCCTAAGGGACAGGGGCTTTTCAGATACGCAGTATTTT

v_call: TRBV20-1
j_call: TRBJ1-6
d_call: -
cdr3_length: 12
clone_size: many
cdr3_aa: CSASSGNSPLHF
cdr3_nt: TGCAGTGCTAGTTCGGGAAATTCACCCCTCCACTTT

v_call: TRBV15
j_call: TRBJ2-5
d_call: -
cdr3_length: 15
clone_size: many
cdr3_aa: CATSRDLHRQETQYF
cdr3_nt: TGTGCCACCAGCAGAGATCTTCACAGGCAAGAGACCCAGTACTTC

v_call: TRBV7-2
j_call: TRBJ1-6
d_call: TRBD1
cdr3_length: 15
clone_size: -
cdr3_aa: CASSIPGQGQSPLHF
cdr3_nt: TGTGCCAGCAGCATCCCGGGACAGGGCCAATCACCCCTCCACTTT

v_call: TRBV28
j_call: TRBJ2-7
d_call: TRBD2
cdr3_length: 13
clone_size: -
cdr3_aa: CASSLLAGVEQYF
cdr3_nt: TGTGCCAGCAGCCTACTAGCGGGAGTCGAGCAGTACTTC